The rows below give T cell receptor beta chains drawn from one sample of a study of blood T cell repertoires in COVID-19. Data came from immunoSEQ multiplex PCR; TCRdb stores just in-frame clones and leaves some out. This sample has 120,000 to 150,000 clones; about 83% occur once, and the top ten carry 8.6%. The specimen was peripheral blood. These receptors were obtained from a woman in her 50s with active or convalescent COVID-19. CDR3s include the opening cysteine and the closing phenylalanine or tryptophan. A D gene is named only where the DNA matches it firmly. Expanded clones are given a class, and other clones once, few, many or no size at all.

d_gene: NA; abundance: NA; j_gene: TRBJ2-1; v_gene: TRBV29-1; CDR3nt: TGCAGCGTTGATACTCGACTCTACAATGAGCAGTTCTTC; CDR3aa: CSVDTRLYNEQFF
d_gene: TRBD1; abundance: once; j_gene: TRBJ1-6; v_gene: TRBV30; CDR3nt: TGTGCCTGGAGCAGACAGGGCGCTTCCTCCCTCCACTTT; CDR3aa: CAWSRQGASSLHF
d_gene: TRBD2; abundance: NA; j_gene: TRBJ2-7; v_gene: TRBV13; CDR3nt: TGTGCCAGCAGCCGACTTAGGAGCGGGAGGGCCGCGTTTGCCTACGAGCAGTACTTC; CDR3aa: CASSRLRSGRAAFAYEQYF
d_gene: NA; abundance: NA; j_gene: TRBJ2-1; v_gene: TRBV5-1; CDR3nt: TGCGCCAGCAGCTATAACAGGGGAGGCTACAATGAGCAGTTCTTC; CDR3aa: CASSYNRGGYNEQFF
d_gene: NA; abundance: NA; j_gene: TRBJ2-3; v_gene: TRBV11-2; CDR3nt: TGTGCCAGCAATTCGGGTTCGACAGGTAGATCAGATACGCAGTATTTT; CDR3aa: CASNSGSTGRSDTQYF
d_gene: NA; abundance: NA; j_gene: TRBJ1-3; v_gene: TRBV28; CDR3nt: TGTGCCAGCAGCCCAGAGACAGACTCTGGAAACACCATATATTTT; CDR3aa: CASSPETDSGNTIYF
d_gene: TRBD2; abundance: NA; j_gene: TRBJ2-1; v_gene: TRBV7-9; CDR3nt: TGTGCCAGCAGCTTACTAGCGGGGGGCAATGAGCAGTTCTTC; CDR3aa: CASSLLAGGNEQFF
d_gene: NA; abundance: NA; j_gene: TRBJ2-4; v_gene: TRBV2; CDR3nt: TGTGCCAGCAGTGTGAAGGGGGCCAAAAACATTCAGTACTTC; CDR3aa: CASSVKGAKNIQYF
d_gene: TRBD1; abundance: NA; j_gene: TRBJ2-7; v_gene: TRBV4-3; CDR3nt: TGCGCCAGCAGCCAAGATAAGAACGGGGCACAGGGGGCCACCTACGAGCAGTACTTC; CDR3aa: CASSQDKNGAQGATYEQYF
d_gene: TRBD1; abundance: NA; j_gene: TRBJ1-4; v_gene: TRBV27; CDR3nt: TGTGCCAGCACCTCAGGGGGAATGGGTGAAAAACTGTTTTTT; CDR3aa: CASTSGGMGEKLFF
d_gene: TRBD1; abundance: NA; j_gene: TRBJ1-1; v_gene: TRBV15; CDR3nt: TGTGCCACCAGCAGCGGGACAGTCAACACTGAAGCTTTCTTT; CDR3aa: CATSSGTVNTEAFF
d_gene: TRBD1; abundance: NA; j_gene: TRBJ2-5; v_gene: TRBV7-6; CDR3nt: TGTGCCAGCAGCTTGGGACAGGGGGCTTACGGGGAGACCCAGTACTTC; CDR3aa: CASSLGQGAYGETQYF
d_gene: NA; abundance: few; j_gene: TRBJ2-1; v_gene: TRBV30; CDR3nt: TGTGCCTTCCGCGCGGGCCTTTCCTACAATGAGCAGTTCTTC; CDR3aa: CAFRAGLSYNEQFF
d_gene: TRBD1; abundance: NA; j_gene: TRBJ1-2; v_gene: TRBV6-2/TRBV6-3; CDR3nt: TGTGCCAGCAGTTCCTTCCGGGACAGGGGTCACTATGGCTACACCTTC; CDR3aa: CASSSFRDRGHYGYTF
d_gene: TRBD1; abundance: NA; j_gene: TRBJ2-7; v_gene: TRBV10-3; CDR3nt: TGTGCCATCAGTGACAATGACAGGGTCGCCTACGAGCAGTACTTC; CDR3aa: CAISDNDRVAYEQYF
d_gene: NA; abundance: NA; j_gene: TRBJ1-1; v_gene: TRBV11-2; CDR3nt: TGTGCCAGCAGCCCGGGGAAAGCGTCGAGGGGGACTGAAGCTTTCTTT; CDR3aa: CASSPGKASRGTEAFF
d_gene: TRBD1; abundance: NA; j_gene: TRBJ1-4; v_gene: TRBV5-1; CDR3nt: TGCGCCAGCAGCTTGGCGACAGGGGTTGGGGAAAAACTGTTTTTT; CDR3aa: CASSLATGVGEKLFF
d_gene: TRBD2; abundance: NA; j_gene: TRBJ2-5; v_gene: TRBV7-9; CDR3nt: TGTGCCAGCAGTCCTACTAGCGAACCACAAGAGACCCAGTACTTC; CDR3aa: CASSPTSEPQETQYF
d_gene: NA; abundance: NA; j_gene: TRBJ2-1; v_gene: TRBV5-1; CDR3nt: TGCGCCAGCAGCTCCTCCGGGGATGAGCAGTTCTTC; CDR3aa: CASSSSGDEQFF
d_gene: NA; abundance: NA; j_gene: TRBJ1-2; v_gene: TRBV28; CDR3nt: TGTGCCAGCAGTTCCCTATATGGCTACACCTTC; CDR3aa: CASSSLYGYTF
d_gene: NA; abundance: NA; j_gene: TRBJ1-2; v_gene: TRBV7-9; CDR3nt: TGTGCCAGCAGCTTGGGTCGGGAATACGTTAACTATGGCTACACCTTC; CDR3aa: CASSLGREYVNYGYTF
d_gene: NA; abundance: NA; j_gene: TRBJ2-2; v_gene: TRBV5-4; CDR3nt: TGTGCCAGCAGCTTGGGGGAGGCAAACACCGGGGAGCTGTTTTTT; CDR3aa: CASSLGEANTGELFF
d_gene: NA; abundance: NA; j_gene: TRBJ1-1; v_gene: TRBV7-9; CDR3nt: TGTGTCAGCGGCGGGGGTGTAACTGAAGCTTTCTTT; CDR3aa: CVSGGGVTEAFF
d_gene: TRBD2; abundance: NA; j_gene: TRBJ2-6; v_gene: TRBV4-3; CDR3nt: TGCGCCAGCAGCCAAGAGGCTAGCGGGAGGGGGGCCAACGTCCTGACTTTC; CDR3aa: CASSQEASGRGANVLTF
d_gene: TRBD1; abundance: NA; j_gene: TRBJ2-7; v_gene: TRBV28; CDR3nt: TGTGCCAGCACCGGGACAGGATCCTACGAGCAGTACTTC; CDR3aa: CASTGTGSYEQYF
d_gene: NA; abundance: NA; j_gene: TRBJ1-2; v_gene: TRBV12-3/TRBV12-4; CDR3nt: TGTGCCAGCAGTTTAAACGGCAGGGCTGTCGCAACCTTC; CDR3aa: CASSLNGRAVATF
d_gene: NA; abundance: NA; j_gene: TRBJ2-2; v_gene: TRBV10-3; CDR3nt: TGTGCCATCAGTGAACTAGGCGGGGAGCTGTTTTTT; CDR3aa: CAISELGGELFF
d_gene: TRBD1; abundance: once; j_gene: TRBJ2-7; v_gene: TRBV28; CDR3nt: TGTGCCAGCAGAAGTGAGGGGGCTGGCCTATCCTACGAGCAGTACTTC; CDR3aa: CASRSEGAGLSYEQYF
d_gene: NA; abundance: NA; j_gene: TRBJ1-6; v_gene: TRBV9; CDR3nt: TGTGCCAGCAGCGTAGCTCCGGGGTATAATTCACCCCTCCACTTT; CDR3aa: CASSVAPGYNSPLHF
d_gene: NA; abundance: few; j_gene: TRBJ2-1; v_gene: TRBV5-6; CDR3nt: TGTGCCAGCAGCTTAACGGGACTTAGGGGTGAGCAGTTCTTC; CDR3aa: CASSLTGLRGEQFF
d_gene: NA; abundance: NA; j_gene: TRBJ1-1; v_gene: TRBV7-2; CDR3nt: TGTGCCAGCAGCTTAAGGTCGGGTCAAGGCTATGAAGCTTTCTTT; CDR3aa: CASSLRSGQGYEAFF
d_gene: TRBD2; abundance: once; j_gene: TRBJ2-5; v_gene: TRBV6-2/TRBV6-3; CDR3nt: TGTGCCAGCAGTTACTCGTCTAGCGGGGGGGCCTATAAAGAGACCCAGTACTTC; CDR3aa: CASSYSSSGGAYKETQYF
d_gene: NA; abundance: NA; j_gene: TRBJ2-3; v_gene: TRBV7-9; CDR3nt: TGTGCCAGCAGCTTCGGGGACACAGATACGCAGTATTTT; CDR3aa: CASSFGDTDTQYF
d_gene: NA; abundance: NA; j_gene: TRBJ1-5; v_gene: TRBV6-2/TRBV6-3; CDR3nt: TGTGCCAGCAGCGGTAGGACACCTAGCAATCAGCCCCAGCATTTT; CDR3aa: CASSGRTPSNQPQHF
d_gene: TRBD1; abundance: NA; j_gene: TRBJ2-7; v_gene: TRBV10-3; CDR3nt: TGTGCCATCAGTCTATATCAGACAGGGGGCTCCCACGAGCAGTACTTC; CDR3aa: CAISLYQTGGSHEQYF
d_gene: NA; abundance: NA; j_gene: TRBJ1-1; v_gene: TRBV29-1; CDR3nt: TGCAGCGTCTCCATGACACGATTGAACACTGAAGCTTTCTTT; CDR3aa: CSVSMTRLNTEAFF
d_gene: TRBD2; abundance: NA; j_gene: TRBJ2-7; v_gene: TRBV14; CDR3nt: TGTGCCAGCAGCCAAGCCCTGACTAGCGGGAGTTCCTACGAGCAGTACTTC; CDR3aa: CASSQALTSGSSYEQYF
d_gene: TRBD1; abundance: NA; j_gene: TRBJ2-1; v_gene: TRBV19; CDR3nt: TGTGCCAGTCGGACAGGGTACAATGAGCAGTTCTTC; CDR3aa: CASRTGYNEQFF
d_gene: TRBD1; abundance: NA; j_gene: TRBJ1-5; v_gene: TRBV19; CDR3nt: TGTGCCAGTAATTCAGGGGGATCTCAGCCCCAGCATTTT; CDR3aa: CASNSGGSQPQHF
d_gene: NA; abundance: NA; j_gene: TRBJ2-7; v_gene: TRBV4-3; CDR3nt: TGCGCCAGCAGCCAAGATTGGAGGGGAAGCCCCTACGAGCAGTACTTC; CDR3aa: CASSQDWRGSPYEQYF
d_gene: TRBD2; abundance: NA; j_gene: TRBJ2-3; v_gene: TRBV11-2; CDR3nt: TGTGCCAGCAGCCCACGGACTAGCGGGAGTTTTACAGATACGCAGTATTTT; CDR3aa: CASSPRTSGSFTDTQYF
d_gene: NA; abundance: once; j_gene: TRBJ1-2; v_gene: TRBV18; CDR3nt: TGTGCCAGCTCACCTCCAGGGGCCTATGGCTACACCTTC; CDR3aa: CASSPPGAYGYTF
d_gene: NA; abundance: NA; j_gene: TRBJ1-1; v_gene: TRBV7-3; CDR3nt: TGTGCCAGCAGCTCGGACATGAACACTGAAGCTTTCTTT; CDR3aa: CASSSDMNTEAFF
d_gene: TRBD1; abundance: NA; j_gene: TRBJ1-2; v_gene: TRBV19; CDR3nt: TGTGCCAGTAGTGTCACAGGGGTCAGGAGCTACACCTTC; CDR3aa: CASSVTGVRSYTF
d_gene: NA; abundance: once; j_gene: TRBJ2-2; v_gene: TRBV5-6; CDR3nt: TGTGCCAGCAGCCACCGGACAGTACAACACCCTCGGCAGGTCGGGGAGCTGTTTTTT; CDR3aa: CASSHRTVQHPRQVGELFF
d_gene: NA; abundance: NA; j_gene: TRBJ2-7; v_gene: TRBV6-6; CDR3nt: TGTGCCAGCAGTTACCTTGGGACAAACGACGAGCAGTACTTC; CDR3aa: CASSYLGTNDEQYF
d_gene: NA; abundance: NA; j_gene: TRBJ1-2; v_gene: TRBV6-5; CDR3nt: TGTGCCAGCAGTTACCGAGCGGGGGTGAGGTATGGCTACACCTTC; CDR3aa: CASSYRAGVRYGYTF
d_gene: TRBD1; abundance: NA; j_gene: TRBJ1-1; v_gene: TRBV11-2; CDR3nt: TGTGCCAGCAGCCAAGGACAGGGGCGGAACACTGAAGCTTTCTTT; CDR3aa: CASSQGQGRNTEAFF
d_gene: NA; abundance: NA; j_gene: TRBJ2-7; v_gene: TRBV5-4; CDR3nt: TGTGCCAGCAGCTTTCCTTATGGGGCGGCCGAGCAGTACTTC; CDR3aa: CASSFPYGAAEQYF
d_gene: TRBD1; abundance: NA; j_gene: TRBJ2-7; v_gene: TRBV7-6; CDR3nt: TGTGCCAGCAGCCCCGGACAGGGGGCTATCGAGCAGTACTTC; CDR3aa: CASSPGQGAIEQYF
d_gene: TRBD1; abundance: NA; j_gene: TRBJ2-2; v_gene: TRBV4-2; CDR3nt: TGTGCCAGCAGCCTAGAAACAGGGGGCACCGGGGAGCTGTTTTTT; CDR3aa: CASSLETGGTGELFF
d_gene: TRBD2; abundance: NA; j_gene: TRBJ2-4; v_gene: TRBV19; CDR3nt: TGTGCCAGTTCTCGGGGGGGGACAATCGCTGCTTTCATTCAGTACTTC; CDR3aa: CASSRGGTIAAFIQYF
d_gene: NA; abundance: NA; j_gene: TRBJ2-1; v_gene: TRBV19; CDR3nt: TGTGCCAGTACGGTCAATGGGCAGGCTTATATCTTC; CDR3aa: CASTVNGQAYIF